This entry features one TCR beta chain sequence. As yet, its antigen is unknown. The data derive from a study of CD8+ T cells in alopecia areata. Trimming took 6 bases from V and 6 from J; bases not matched to a gene: 3. Germline-derived CDR1 and CDR2 are DFQATT and SNEGSKA (reference sequence). The length of the CDR3 is 11 residues. RNA, once extracted, was reverse transcribed into cDNA for use as the sequencing template. This table comes from immunoSEQ multiplex PCR, and its TCRdb copy is limited to in-frame clones, with some not included. The sample includes 180,000 or so clones, nearly 60% seen only once; the top ten take 5.5% to 6%. Regarding the study as a whole: Baseline CD8+ expansion's link to response remains uncertain, as there was one nonresponder.

Treatment defined: oral pan-JAK inhibitor, 5-10 mg twice daily. This sequence joins TRBV20-1 and TRBJ1-2, with 8 nucleotides matching TRBD1. The receptor's source is a human donor with alopecia areata. The sample in question was CD4+ T cells sorted from blood, obtained at week 24, from a patient treated with tofacitinib. The DNA for the CDR3 is TGCAGTGCCGAGGACAGGGATGGCTACACCTTC. This translates into CSAEDRDGYTF.